This T cell receptor (beta chain) was recorded in a study of blood T cell repertoires in COVID-19. Overall study context: The origin of the acute and convalescent COVID-19 samples was the United States, Italy and Spain. PBMCs, B-cell-depleted T cells, or T cells were the source of the cDNA or gDNA that made up the material.

Authors' analysis steps: Scientists estimated how many nucleated cells there were by amplifying reference gene primers. The protocol was immunoSEQ multiplex PCR, while the TCRdb copy is restricted to in-frame clones and leaves out a portion. V and J calls and clone size come straight from that table; D and trimming were deduced from the DNA. This table holds about 170,000 clones, approximately 84% found once. Trimming pared 4 bases from V and 5 bases from J, leaving 15 bases between. The CDR3 is 15 amino acids. Per germline, CDR1 SEHNR and CDR2 FQNEAQ (reference sequence). Sequencing input: peripheral blood. The TCR originated in a man aged 40-50 years who had recovered from COVID-19. This chain uses TRBV7-9 with TRBJ2-1, with D maybe TRBD2 (7 bases). In DNA, the CDR3 is TGTGCCAGCAGCTCCCCGGGGGGCGGACACAATGAGCAGTTCTTC. This translates into CASSSPGGGHNEQFF.